This T cell receptor beta chain stems from a study of T cells in Graves' hyperthyroidism and ophthalmopathy. This CDR3 comprises 13 residues. V was trimmed by 5 bases and J by 4 bases, leaving 9 bases between them. Germline V gene lookup returns CDR1 SGHDT and CDR2 YYEEEE. What was amplified from RNA transcripts were TCR beta CDR3 regions. HTBI primers were employed in a first-round RT-PCR of the TCR CDR3. TCRdb called the multiplex PCR reads again in MiXCR, with one record for every CDR3 protein. The sample shows approximately 590,000 distinct CDR3 sequences, 15% to 17% of them seen only once. This clonotype was counted only a few times.

The TCR originated in a woman in her 30s with Graves' hyperthyroidism. V is TRBV5-6 and J is TRBJ2-2, with a weak D call TRBD2 (7 bases). The specimen was blood. CDR3 sequence: CASSAGATGELFF. In nucleotides, the CDR3 is TGTGCCAGCAGTGCGGGGGCCACCGGGGAGCTGTTTTTT.